This T cell receptor (beta chain) was sequenced in a study of cytomegalovirus exposure and HLA in healthy donors. Study results and caveats: TCR beta sequences numbering some 17,000 were associated with HLA alleles at 0.05 false discovery rate in a later analysis. For most subjects, TCR beta sequences were reported to predict HLA-A and HLA-B alleles with accuracy.

The V end lost 4 bases, the J end lost 0 bases, and 7 bases lay between the germline ends. Germline CDR1 reads SGHAT; CDR2 reads FQNNGV. The CDR3 is 15 amino acids. 60 Vbeta and 13 Jbeta primers were used in PCR. The repertoire was sequenced with immunoSEQ multiplex PCR; TCRdb's copy has only in-frame clones and lacks some. The sample yields a few hundred thousand clones, more than 60% seen once. As regards this clone: Antigen: not known.

What was sequenced was PBMCs. The chain uses TRBV11-2 and TRBJ2-6; D possibly corresponds to TRBD2 (6 bases). The TCR originated in a woman aged 25-40 years in good health and CMV-seronegative. The CDR3 reads CASSSRGSGANVLTF. In nucleotides, the CDR3 is TGTGCCAGCAGCTCGCGGGGCTCTGGGGCCAACGTCCTGACTTTC.